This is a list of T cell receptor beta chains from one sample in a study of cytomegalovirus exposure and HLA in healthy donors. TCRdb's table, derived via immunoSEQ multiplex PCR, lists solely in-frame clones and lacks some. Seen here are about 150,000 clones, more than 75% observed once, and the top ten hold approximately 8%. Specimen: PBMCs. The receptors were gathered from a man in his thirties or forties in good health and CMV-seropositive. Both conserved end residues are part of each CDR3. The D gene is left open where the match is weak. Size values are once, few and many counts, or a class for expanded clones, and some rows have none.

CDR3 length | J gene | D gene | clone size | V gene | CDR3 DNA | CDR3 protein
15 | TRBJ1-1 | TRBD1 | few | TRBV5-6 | TGTGCCAGCAGCTTAAGTAGAGGGACAGGGTCCCCAGCTTTCTTT | CASSLSRGTGSPAFF
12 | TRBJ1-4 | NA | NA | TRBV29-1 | TGCAGCGTTGGTGAGTCTCCGGAAAAACTGTTTTTT | CSVGESPEKLFF
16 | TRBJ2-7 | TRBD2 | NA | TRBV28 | TGTGCCAGCAGTTTAGGGACTAGCCAATCTTTCTACGAGCAGTACTTC | CASSLGTSQSFYEQYF
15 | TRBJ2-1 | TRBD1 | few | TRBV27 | TGTGCCAGCAGTTTTGGGACAGGGGGATACAATGAGCAGTTCTTC | CASSFGTGGYNEQFF
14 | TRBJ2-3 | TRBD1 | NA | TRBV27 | TGTGCCAGCAGTTCGACAGGGGTTACAGATACGCAGTATTTT | CASSSTGVTDTQYF
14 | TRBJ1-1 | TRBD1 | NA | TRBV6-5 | TGTGCCAGCCGCGGCAGGGGGAAGAACACTGAAGCTTTCTTT | CASRGRGKNTEAFF
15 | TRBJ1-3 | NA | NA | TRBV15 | TGTGCCACCAGCAGGGTTATCTCGGCTGGAAACACCATATATTTT | CATSRVISAGNTIYF
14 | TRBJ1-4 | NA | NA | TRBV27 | TGTGCCAGCAGTTTTCAGGCCTCCGTTGAAAAACTGTTTTTT | CASSFQASVEKLFF
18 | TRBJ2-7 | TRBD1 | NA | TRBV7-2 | TGTGCCAGCAGCTTAGGGGACAGGGTAGAGAGGCTAGTGGACGAGCAGTACTTC | CASSLGDRVERLVDEQYF
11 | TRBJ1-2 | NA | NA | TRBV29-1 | TGCAGCGTTGAACTTAACTATGGCTACACCTTC | CSVELNYGYTF
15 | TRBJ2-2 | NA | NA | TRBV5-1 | TGCGCCAGCAGGAGGGCCGACCCGGACACCGGGGAGCTGTTTTTT | CASRRADPDTGELFF
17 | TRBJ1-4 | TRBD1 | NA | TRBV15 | TGTGCCACCAGCAGGGCACCGACCGGGACAGGGGGAGAAAAACTGTTTTTT | CATSRAPTGTGGEKLFF
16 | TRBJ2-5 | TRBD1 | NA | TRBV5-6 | TGTGCCAGCAGCTCTAGGAGGACAGGGTTTAAAGAGACCCAGTACTTC | CASSSRRTGFKETQYF
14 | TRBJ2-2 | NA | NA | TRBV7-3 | TGTGCCAGCAGCTTAGCGGCCTACACCGGGGAGCTGTTTTTT | CASSLAAYTGELFF
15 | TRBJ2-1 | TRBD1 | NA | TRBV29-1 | TGCAGCGTTAATACAGGGGGAAGGTGGGCCACAGAGCAGTTCTTC | CSVNTGGRWATEQFF
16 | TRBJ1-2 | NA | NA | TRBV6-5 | TGTGCCAGCAGTTACGCCCCACAGGCCCCGGCAGGGGGCTACACCTTC | CASSYAPQAPAGGYTF
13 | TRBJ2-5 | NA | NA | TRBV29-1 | TGCAGCGCCCCCAATGGGGGCCGCGAGACCCAGTACTTC | CSAPNGGRETQYF
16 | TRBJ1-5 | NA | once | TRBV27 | TGTGCCAGCAGTTCCCCTGACAGGATTAGCAATCAGCCCCAGCATTTT | CASSSPDRISNQPQHF
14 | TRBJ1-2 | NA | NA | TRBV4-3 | TGCGCCAGCAGCCCGGAGGGGCCTCCTGGTGGCTACACCTTC | CASSPEGPPGGYTF
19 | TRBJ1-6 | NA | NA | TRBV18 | TGTGCCAGCTCACCCACCGAGGGATGGATACCCTCCTATAATTCACCCCTCCACTTT | CASSPTEGWIPSYNSPLHF
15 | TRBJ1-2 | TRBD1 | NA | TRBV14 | TGTGCCAGCAGCCCATCCGGACAGGTCTTTTATGGCTACACCTTC | CASSPSGQVFYGYTF
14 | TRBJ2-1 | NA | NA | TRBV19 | TGTGCCAGTAGTTATGGAGGTCCTAACAATGAGCAGTTCTTC | CASSYGGPNNEQFF
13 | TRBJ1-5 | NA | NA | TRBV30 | TGTGCCTGGAGTGGGGGGGGTAGACAGCCCCAGCATTTT | CAWSGGGRQPQHF
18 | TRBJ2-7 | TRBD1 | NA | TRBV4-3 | TGCGCCAGCAGCCAAGAGGCGTCCGGGGGCTGGGACAGGTTCGAGCAGTACTTC | CASSQEASGGWDRFEQYF
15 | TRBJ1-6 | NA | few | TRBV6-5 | TGTGCCAGCAGTTACCTAAAAGACGGGAATTCACCCCTCCACTTT | CASSYLKDGNSPLHF
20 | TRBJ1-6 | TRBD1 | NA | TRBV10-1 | TGCGCCAGCAGGGATGGGGGGGGGTTCGACAGGGGGATATATAATTCACCCCTCCACTTT | CASRDGGGFDRGIYNSPLHF
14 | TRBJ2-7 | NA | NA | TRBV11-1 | TGTGCCAGCAGCGGGGGACTTGGGGGCTACGAGCAGTACTTC | CASSGGLGGYEQYF
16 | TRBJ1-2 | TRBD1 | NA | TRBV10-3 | TGTGCCTCCCGAGGGGGACAGGGGTTTCGGGACGATGGCTACACCTTC | CASRGGQGFRDDGYTF
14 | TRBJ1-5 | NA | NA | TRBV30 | TGTGCCTGGGGGTACGGGTCAGGGGATCAGCCCCAGCATTTT | CAWGYGSGDQPQHF
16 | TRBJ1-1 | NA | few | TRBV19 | TGTGCCAGTAGTATTCGGGGAGATATGGCCAACACTGAAGCTTTCTTT | CASSIRGDMANTEAFF
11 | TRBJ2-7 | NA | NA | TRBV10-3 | TGTGCCGTCACAGGTACCTACGAGCAGTACTTC | CAVTGTYEQYF
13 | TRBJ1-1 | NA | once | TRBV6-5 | TGTGCCAGCAGTAACCAGGAGGACACTGAAGCTTTCTTT | CASSNQEDTEAFF
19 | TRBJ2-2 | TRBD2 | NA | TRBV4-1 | TGCGCCAGCAGCCAAGATTTAACTAGCGGGAGGGCCAACACCGGGGAGCTGTTTTTT | CASSQDLTSGRANTGELFF
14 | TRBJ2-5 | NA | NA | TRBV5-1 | TGCGCCAGCAGCCCGGCTGGGGGGCAAGAGACCCAGTACTTC | CASSPAGGQETQYF
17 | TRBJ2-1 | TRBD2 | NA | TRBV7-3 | TGTGCCAGCAGCCCTTTTTCCCCCGGGACTAGTCTCAATGAGCAGTTCTTC | CASSPFSPGTSLNEQFF
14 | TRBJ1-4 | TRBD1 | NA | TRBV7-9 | TGTGCCAGCAGCTCCTGGACAGGGAATGAAAAACTGTTTTTT | CASSSWTGNEKLFF
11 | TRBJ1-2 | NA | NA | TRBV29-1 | TGCAGCGTCCCCGTGGGGAGAGGGTACACCTTC | CSVPVGRGYTF
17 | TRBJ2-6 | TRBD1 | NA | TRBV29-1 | TGCAGCGTCGTTACTCCGGGGACAGGGAATGGGGCCAACGTCCTGACTTTC | CSVVTPGTGNGANVLTF
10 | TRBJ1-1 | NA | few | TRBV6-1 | TGTGCCAGCAGACTCACTGAAGCTTTCTTT | CASRLTEAFF
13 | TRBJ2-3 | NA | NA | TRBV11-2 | TGTGCCAGCAGCTTAGGGCAGATGGATACGCAGTATTTT | CASSLGQMDTQYF
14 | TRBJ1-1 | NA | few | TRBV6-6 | TGTGCCAGCAGCAACGCACAGGGCGCCACTGAAGCTTTCTTT | CASSNAQGATEAFF
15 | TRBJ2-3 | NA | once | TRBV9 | TGTGCCAGCAGCGTAGAAGGGGATCGGGCAGATACGCAGTATTTT | CASSVEGDRADTQYF
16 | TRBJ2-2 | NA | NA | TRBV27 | TGTGCCAGCAGGCCCGAGGCCTTGGGGAACACCGGGGAGCTGTTTTTT | CASRPEALGNTGELFF
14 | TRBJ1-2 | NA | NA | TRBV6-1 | TGTGCCAGCAGTGAATCCCGGGGTAACTATGGCTACACCTTC | CASSESRGNYGYTF
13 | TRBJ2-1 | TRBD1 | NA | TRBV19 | TGTGCCAGTAGTAGGGACCAGGGGGATGAGCAGTTCTTC | CASSRDQGDEQFF
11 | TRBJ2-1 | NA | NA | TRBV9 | TGTGCCAGCAGCGTAGGAGGAGAGCAGTTCTTC | CASSVGGEQFF
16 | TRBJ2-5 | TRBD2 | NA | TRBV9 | TGTGCCAGCAGCGTAGTAATAGCGGGGGGGCGTGAGACCCAGTACTTC | CASSVVIAGGRETQYF
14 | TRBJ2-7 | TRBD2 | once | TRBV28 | TGTGCCAGCAGATCTAGCGGTTTCACCTACGAGCAGTACTTC | CASRSSGFTYEQYF
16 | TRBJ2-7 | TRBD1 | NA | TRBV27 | TGTGCCAGCAGCCCATCAGCCGGGACAGATACCTACGAGCAGTACTTC | CASSPSAGTDTYEQYF
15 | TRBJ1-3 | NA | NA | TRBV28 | TGTGCCAGCAGTTTACGAAGCATCACTGGAAACACCATATATTTT | CASSLRSITGNTIYF
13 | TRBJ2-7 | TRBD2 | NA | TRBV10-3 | TGTGCCATGGCTAGCGGGAGCACCTACGAGCAGTACTTC | CAMASGSTYEQYF
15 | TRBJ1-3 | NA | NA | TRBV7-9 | TGTGCCAGCAGCTTAGAATTCAGCTCTGGAAACACCATATATTTT | CASSLEFSSGNTIYF
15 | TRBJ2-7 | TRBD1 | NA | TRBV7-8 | TGTGCCAGCAGCGAGGGACAGGGGCCCTCCTACGAGCAGTACTTC | CASSEGQGPSYEQYF
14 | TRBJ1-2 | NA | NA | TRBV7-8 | TGTGCCAGCAGCTTAAGACTTGCAGGGTCCGGCTACACCTTC | CASSLRLAGSGYTF
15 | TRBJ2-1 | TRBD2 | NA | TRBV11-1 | TGTGCCAGCAGCCTAAGCGGGGGGGATTACACTGAGCAGTTCTTC | CASSLSGGDYTEQFF
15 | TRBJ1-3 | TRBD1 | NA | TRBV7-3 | TGTGCCAGCAGCCCCTCGGGACAGGGTGGAAACACCATATATTTT | CASSPSGQGGNTIYF
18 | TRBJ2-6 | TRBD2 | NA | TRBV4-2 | TGTGCCAGCAGCCCGGTAGCGGGGGCCGGCTCTGGGGCCAACGTCCTGACTTTC | CASSPVAGAGSGANVLTF
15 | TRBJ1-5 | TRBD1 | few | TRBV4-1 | TGCGCCAGCAGCCAAGGCGACAGGGTCAATCAGCCCCAGCATTTT | CASSQGDRVNQPQHF